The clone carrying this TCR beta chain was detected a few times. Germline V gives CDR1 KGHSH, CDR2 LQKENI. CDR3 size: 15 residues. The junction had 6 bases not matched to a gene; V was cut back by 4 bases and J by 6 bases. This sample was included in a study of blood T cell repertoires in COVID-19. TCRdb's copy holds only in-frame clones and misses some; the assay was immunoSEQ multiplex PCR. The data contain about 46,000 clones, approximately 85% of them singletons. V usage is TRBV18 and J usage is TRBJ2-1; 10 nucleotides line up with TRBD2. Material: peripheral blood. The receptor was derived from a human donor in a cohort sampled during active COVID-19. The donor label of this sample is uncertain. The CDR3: CASSLKAGGLNEQFF. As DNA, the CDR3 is TGTGCCAGCTCACTCAAAGCGGGGGGGCTCAATGAGCAGTTCTTC.